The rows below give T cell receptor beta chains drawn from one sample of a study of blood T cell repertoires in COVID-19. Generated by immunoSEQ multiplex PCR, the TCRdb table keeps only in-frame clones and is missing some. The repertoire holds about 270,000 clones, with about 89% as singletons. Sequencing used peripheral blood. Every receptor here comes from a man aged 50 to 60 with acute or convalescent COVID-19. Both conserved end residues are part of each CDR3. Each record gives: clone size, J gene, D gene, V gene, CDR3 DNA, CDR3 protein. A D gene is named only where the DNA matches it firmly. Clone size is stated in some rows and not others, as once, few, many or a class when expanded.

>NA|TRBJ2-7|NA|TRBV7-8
TGTGCCAGCAGCTTAAACCAGGTCGAGCAGTACTTC
CASSLNQVEQYF
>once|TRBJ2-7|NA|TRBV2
TGTGCCAGCAGTGATGGCTTTCGCCGATACGAGCAGTACTTC
CASSDGFRRYEQYF
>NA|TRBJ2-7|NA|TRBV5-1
TGCGCCAGTGCCGACGGGTACGAGCAGTACTTC
CASADGYEQYF
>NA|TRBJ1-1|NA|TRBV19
TGTGCCAGTAGTATAGGAAGGCTGACACCAAACACTGAAGCTTTCTTT
CASSIGRLTPNTEAFF
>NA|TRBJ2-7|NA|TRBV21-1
TGTGCCAACCGGCGGAGATGGGAGCAGTACTTC
CANRRRWEQYF
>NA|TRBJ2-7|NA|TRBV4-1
TGCGCCAGCAGCCCGAGGGGGGGCGCTCGTGTCGAGCAGTACTTC
CASSPRGGARVEQYF
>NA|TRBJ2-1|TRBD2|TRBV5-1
TGCGCCAGCAGCACCTACGGGTGGGGGGGAGACAATGAGCAGTTCTTC
CASSTYGWGGDNEQFF
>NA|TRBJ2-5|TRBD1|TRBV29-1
TGCAGCGTTGAAGGGACAGGGAAGTTGGAGACCCAGTACTTC
CSVEGTGKLETQYF
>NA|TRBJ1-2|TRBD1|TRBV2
TGTGCCAGCAGTGGAACAGGGGTCTATGGCTACACCTTC
CASSGTGVYGYTF
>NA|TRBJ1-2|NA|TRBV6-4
TGTGCCAGCAGCCCGGACAGCGGGGATGGCTACACCTTC
CASSPDSGDGYTF
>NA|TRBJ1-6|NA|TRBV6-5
TGTGCCAGCAGGTCAGGGTTTTCACCCCTCCACTTT
CASRSGFSPLHF
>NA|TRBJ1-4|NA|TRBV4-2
TGTGCCAGCAGCCTAACGCACACAACTAATGAAAAACTGTTTTTT
CASSLTHTTNEKLFF
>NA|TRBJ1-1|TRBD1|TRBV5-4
TGTGCCAGCAGCTCTGACAGGGATACTGAAGCTTTCTTT
CASSSDRDTEAFF
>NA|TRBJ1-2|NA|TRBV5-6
TGTGCCAGCAGCTCCTGGGACACAACTAACTATGGCTACACCTTC
CASSSWDTTNYGYTF
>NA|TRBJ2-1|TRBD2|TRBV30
TGTGCCTGGAGTCGGGGGGGTTCCTACAATGAGCAGTTCTTC
CAWSRGGSYNEQFF
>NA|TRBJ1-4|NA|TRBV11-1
TGTGCCAGCAGCGGCGGGAAGGACTACGGTGAAAAACTGTTTTTT
CASSGGKDYGEKLFF
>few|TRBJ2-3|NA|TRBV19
TGTGCCAGTAGTATAGACCGGGATACGCAGTATTTT
CASSIDRDTQYF
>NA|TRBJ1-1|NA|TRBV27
TGTGCCAGCAGTTTAACCGACAGTTACACTGAAGCTTTCTTT
CASSLTDSYTEAFF
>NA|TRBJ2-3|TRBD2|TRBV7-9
TGTGCCAGCACCAAAACCCCCTCGGGGGGGGCCTTCACAGATACGCAGTATTTT
CASTKTPSGGAFTDTQYF
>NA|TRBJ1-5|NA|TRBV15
TGTGCCACCAGCAGAGACCGGGACGGGGGAGCGCCCCAGCATTTT
CATSRDRDGGAPQHF
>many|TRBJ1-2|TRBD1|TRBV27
TGTGCCAGCATGAACAGGGGCTACTATGGCTACACCTTC
CASMNRGYYGYTF
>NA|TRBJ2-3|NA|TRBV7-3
TGTGCCAGCAGCCCGTCTAGAAGCACAGATACGCAGTATTTT
CASSPSRSTDTQYF
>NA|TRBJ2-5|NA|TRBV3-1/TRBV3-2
TGTGCCAGCAGTCGACTAGTGGAGACCCAGTACTTC
CASSRLVETQYF
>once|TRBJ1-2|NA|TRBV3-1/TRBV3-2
TGTGCCAGCAGCCAAGGGTCCAGGGGTGGTCACACCTTC
CASSQGSRGGHTF
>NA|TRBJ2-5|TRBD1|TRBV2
TGTGCCAGCAGGTACAGGGGCAGGGGTCAAGAGACCCAGTACTTC
CASRYRGRGQETQYF
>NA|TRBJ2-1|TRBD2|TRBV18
TGTGCCAGCTCACGGACTAGCGGGGGTTTGGTGGATGAGCAGTTCTTC
CASSRTSGGLVDEQFF
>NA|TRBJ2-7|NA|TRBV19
TGTGCCAGTAGTCCTGGGGGGGGCCGCTACGAGCAGTACTTC
CASSPGGGRYEQYF
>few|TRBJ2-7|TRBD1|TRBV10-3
TGTGCCATCAGTGGGACAGGGTCCCGGGCCGAGCAGTACTTC
CAISGTGSRAEQYF
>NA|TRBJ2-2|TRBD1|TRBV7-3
TGTGCCAGCAGCGCTCAGGGGGCTGCGGGGGAGCTGTTTTTT
CASSAQGAAGELFF
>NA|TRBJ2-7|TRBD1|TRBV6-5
TGTGCCAGCAGTCCTAGACCGGGACAGGGTTACGAGCAGTACTTC
CASSPRPGQGYEQYF
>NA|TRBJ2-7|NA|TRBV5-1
TGCGCCAGCAGCTTGGTAGGGACTGAAGCTCGGGAGCAGTACTTC
CASSLVGTEAREQYF
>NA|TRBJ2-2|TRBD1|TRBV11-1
TGTGCCAGCAGCCCCCGACAGGGGGGGACCGGGGAGCTGTTTTTT
CASSPRQGGTGELFF
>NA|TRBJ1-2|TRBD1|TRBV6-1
TGTGCCAGCAGTGATGGGGCAGGCGGGACAGGGGGCGTCTATGGCTACACCTTC
CASSDGAGGTGGVYGYTF
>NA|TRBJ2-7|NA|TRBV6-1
TGTGCCAGCAGTGAAGCCTCGCACAGCCTATACGAGCAGTACTTC
CASSEASHSLYEQYF
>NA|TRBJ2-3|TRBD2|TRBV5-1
TGCGCCAGCAGCTTGGAGGCTAGCGGGGGGACGACAGATACGCAGTATTTT
CASSLEASGGTTDTQYF
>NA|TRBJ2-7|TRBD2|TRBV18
TGTGCCAGCTCACCACCGGAAGGGGGACTAGGAGAGCAGTACTTC
CASSPPEGGLGEQYF
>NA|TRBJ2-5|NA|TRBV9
TGTGCCAGCAGCGTAGTAGGGAGGCTGGGAGAGACCCAGTACTTC
CASSVVGRLGETQYF
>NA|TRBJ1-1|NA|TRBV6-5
TGTGCCAGCAGTTACTCGCAGACAGTGTGGAACACTGAAGCTTTCTTT
CASSYSQTVWNTEAFF
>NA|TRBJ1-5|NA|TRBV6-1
TGTGCCAGCAGTGAAGGGTGGGGCGGAATACAGCCCCAGCATTTT
CASSEGWGGIQPQHF
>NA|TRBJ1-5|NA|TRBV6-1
TGTGCCAGCAGTGAAGCCAGGAGACCGGAGGATCAGCCCCAGCATTTT
CASSEARRPEDQPQHF
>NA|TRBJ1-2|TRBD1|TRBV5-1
TGCGCCAGCAGCCCAAGGTGGGGGACAGGCCCCTTGGGGGGCTACACCTTC
CASSPRWGTGPLGGYTF